Below, 22 T cell receptor beta chains from the same sample are listed, as sequenced in a study of T cell responses to AZD1222 COVID-19 vaccine. The repertoire was sequenced with immunoSEQ multiplex PCR; TCRdb's copy has only in-frame clones and lacks some. The sample includes about 150,000 clones, 92% seen only once; the top ten take 1.6%. The sequenced sample was peripheral blood, obtained on day 0 of AZD1222 vaccination. All receptors derive from an adult in good health.

The V and J genes are TRBV18 and TRBJ1-1; D gene unclear. V was shortened by 0 bases and J by 8 bases, with 13 bases between the two germline ends. The germline V gene has CDR1 KGHSH and CDR2 LQKENI. The CDR3 has 14 amino acids. CDR3 in amino acids: CASSPPSREREAFF. CDR3 coding DNA: TGTGCCAGCTCACCACCGTCTAGGGAGAGAGAAGCTTTCTTT.

The chain links TRBV2 to TRBJ1-5; TRBD1 aligns across 9 bases. Germline V gives CDR1 SNHLY, CDR2 FYNNEI. V trimming: 1 base; J trimming: 4 bases; junction bases outside the gene matches: 2. The CDR3 is 15 residues long. The CDR3 nucleotides read TGTGCCAGCAGTGAAGAGGGGACAGGGAATCAGCCCCAGCATTTT. This codes for CASSEEGTGNQPQHF.

The J gene is TRBJ2-2, the V gene TRBV11-3; D uncertain. Trimming removed 4 bases at V and 1 base at J, with 7 bases between. The CDR3 runs 14 residues. In germline, CDR1 is SGHNT, CDR2 YENEEA. The CDR3 DNA reads TGTGCCAGCAGCTCCCAGCGGAACACCGGGGAGCTGTTTTTT. It codes for CASSSQRNTGELFF. The full variable domain, in which reference TRBV11-3 and TRBJ2-2 provide the parts outside the CDR3, is EAGVVQSPRYKIIEKKQPVAFWCNPISGHNTLYWYLQNLGQGPELLIRYENEEAVDDSQLPKDRFSAERLKGVDSTLKIQPAELGDSAVYLCASSSQRNTGELFFGEGSRLTVL.

The J gene is TRBJ1-3, the V gene TRBV20-1; D remains unclear. The ends were cut back, 5 bases at V and 8 bases at J, with 10 bases in the middle. Germline loops: CDR1 DFQATT, CDR2 SNEGSKA (reference sequence). This CDR3 contains 11 residues. CDR3: CSAPRSDTIYF. As DNA, the CDR3 is TGCAGTGCTCCTCGTTCGGACACCATATATTTT.

This chain joins TRBV9 and TRBJ2-3; D perhaps matches TRBD1 (6 bases). Trimming stripped 0 bases from V and 4 bases from J, with 9 bases between. There are 14 residues in the CDR3. The V gene's germline CDR1 is SGDLS and CDR2 YYNGEE. The CDR3 DNA follows: TGTGCCAGCAGCGTAGGGGGGCGGGCAGATACGCAGTATTTT. Amino acid sequence: CASSVGGRADTQYF.

V is TRBV6-5 and J is TRBJ2-4, with TRBD1 identical over 8 bases. V was pared by 8 bases and J by 5 bases, with 5 bases of the junction left unmatched. Germline CDR1 reads MNHEY; CDR2 reads SVGAGI. CDR3 length equals 13 residues. The DNA for the CDR3 is TGTGCCAGCCGTTGGACAGGGCAAAACATTCAGTACTTC. Amino acids: CASRWTGQNIQYF.

In this sample, this clone turned up once. This chain connects TRBV4-1 to TRBJ2-3; D ambiguous. Deletions cut 5 bases from V and 0 bases from J, with 15 bases between. This CDR3 has 16 amino acids. Germline V gene data show CDR1 as MGHRA and CDR2 as YSYEKL. The chain's CDR3 is CASSSSLGTSTDTQYF. The CDR3 nucleotides read TGCGCCAGCAGCTCCTCACTGGGTACTAGCACAGATACGCAGTATTTT.

About this clone: At one end the junction does not follow the germline gene, possibly because of a read error. V usage is TRBV6-1 and J usage is TRBJ1-5; 8 nucleotides line up with TRBD1. Looked up from germline, CDR1 is MNHNS and CDR2 is SASEGT. There are 14 residues in the CDR3. CDR3 sequence: CASREGQGGQPQHF. CDR3 sequence (DNA): TGTGCCAGCAGGGAAGGACAGGGAGGTCAGCCCCAGCATTTT.

V is TRBV7-9 and J is TRBJ2-5; D is ambiguous. Trimming removed 1 base at V and 5 bases at J, with 11 bases between. Germline CDR1 and CDR2: SEHNR and FQNEAQ (reference sequence). The CDR3 totals 14 residues. The CDR3 coding sequence is TGTGCCAGCAGCTTAGTTCCGGGCGTCGAGACCCAGTACTTC. It translates to CASSLVPGVETQYF.

This chain joins TRBV7-9 and TRBJ1-1, with unresolved D. The germline V and J ends were trimmed by 3 bases and 4 bases, with 9 bases remaining between them. The CDR3 runs to 13 residues. Germline CDR1 reads SEHNR; CDR2 reads FQNEAQ (reference sequence). The CDR3 protein is CASSFPGSTEAFF. CDR3 nucleotide sequence: TGTGCCAGCAGCTTTCCGGGGAGCACTGAAGCTTTCTTT.

The rearrangement uses TRBV10-3 and TRBJ2-1; D gene ambiguous. From germline, CDR1 is ENHRY and CDR2 SYGVKD. The CDR3 loop spans 14 amino acids. Between the trimmed V and J ends, which lost 0 bases and 5 bases, there was a span of 8 bases. CDR3 nucleotide sequence: TGTGCCATCAGTGAGTCAGAAGGCGACAATGAGCAGTTCTTC. As protein: CAISESEGDNEQFF.

V is TRBV3-1 (or the pseudogene TRBV3-2) and J is TRBJ1-4; D unresolved. Germline V gene sequence: CDR1 LGHDT, CDR2 YNNKEL (reference sequence). The CDR3 consists of 14 residues. Trimming removed 1 base from V and 6 bases from J, with 9 bases in between. CDR3 sequence: CASSQAAGYEKLFF. The CDR3 DNA is TGTGCCAGCAGCCAAGCCGCGGGTTATGAAAAACTGTTTTTT.

The chain couples TRBV19 to TRBJ1-2; TRBD1 aligns across 8 bases. V lost 5 bases to trimming and J lost 3 bases; unmatched junction nucleotides: 8. CDR1 and CDR2 from the germline V gene are LNHDA and SQIVND (reference sequence). CDR3 length: 15 residues. CDR3 sequence reads: CASSSKAGGDYGYTF. Written as DNA, the CDR3 is TGTGCCAGTAGTTCCAAGGCAGGGGGCGACTATGGCTACACCTTC. The full variable domain, with the rest looked up from reference TRBV19 and TRBJ1-2, is DGGITQSPKYLFRKEGQNVTLSCEQNLNHDAMYWYRQDPGQGLRLIYYSQIVNDFQKGDIAEGYSVSREKKESFPLTVTSAQKNPTAFYLCASSSKAGGDYGYTFGSGTRLTVV.

This clone was seen a single time. The chain recombines TRBV5-1 with TRBJ2-1, with D possibly TRBD1 on 6 matching bases. The V gene lost 3 bases and the J gene lost 0 bases, with 10 bases spanning the gap. The CDR3 runs to 15 residues. Looked up from germline, CDR1 is SGHRS and CDR2 is YFSETQ. CDR3: CASSSLGHSYNEQFF. CDR3 bases: TGCGCCAGCAGCTCGCTGGGACACTCCTACAATGAGCAGTTCTTC.

J is TRBJ2-3 and V is TRBV7-3; 9 bases are shared with TRBD2. The CDR3 is 14 amino acids. The trim removed 5 bases at V and 6 bases at J, leaving 6 bases unmatched. CDR1 is SGHTA and CDR2 is FQGTGA in the germline V gene. The CDR3 DNA reads TGTGCCAGCAGCCTGTTAGCGGGAGCGGATACGCAGTATTTT. It translates to CASSLLAGADTQYF. The full variable domain, its missing parts supplied by reference TRBV7-3 and TRBJ2-3, is GAGVSQTPSNKVTEKGKYVELRCDPISGHTALYWYRQSLGQGPEFLIYFQGTGAADDSGLPNDRFFAVRPEGSVSTLKIQRTERGDSAVYLCASSLLAGADTQYFGPGTRLTVL.

This clone has just one count. This chain joins TRBV4-3 and TRBJ2-3, with 10 bases fitting TRBD2. The CDR3 is 15 amino acids. Germline trimming cut 4 bases from V and 3 bases from J; bases unmatched to any gene: 4. The germline gives CDR1 LGHNA, CDR2 YSLEER. The CDR3 nucleotides are TGCGCCAGCAGCCTTCAGCGGGGGGGAACAGATACGCAGTATTTT. This sequence encodes CASSLQRGGTDTQYF.

The chain recombines TRBV4-1 with TRBJ2-3, with unresolved D. This CDR3 is 14 amino acids long. The germline V gene has CDR1 MGHRA and CDR2 YSYEKL. The V end was cut by 1 base, the J end by 0 bases, with 5 bases between. The CDR3 DNA is TGCGCCAGCAGCCAAGGTACTAGCACAGATACGCAGTATTTT. As protein: CASSQGTSTDTQYF.

The V gene is TRBV5-1, the J gene TRBJ2-3; 8 bases fit TRBD2. Germline lookup yields CDR1 SGHRS and CDR2 YFSETQ. The CDR3 extends over 14 amino acids. Trimming took 4 bases from V and 5 from J; bases not matched to a gene: 6. The CDR3 sequence: CASSREGRGDTQYF. The CDR3 DNA follows: TGCGCCAGCAGCCGGGAGGGGCGGGGAGATACGCAGTATTTT.

The chain joins TRBV5-1 to TRBJ2-3; 11 bases map to TRBD2. Trimming cost V 0 bases and J 4 bases; bases outside gene matches: 4. CDR1 is SGHRS, CDR2 YFSETQ, per germline. The CDR3 totals 16 residues. The CDR3 sequence is CASSLVAGGPPDTQYF. The CDR3 nucleotides are TGCGCCAGCAGCTTGGTAGCGGGAGGGCCCCCAGATACGCAGTATTTT.

The V call is TRBV6-5, the J call TRBJ1-1; 11 bases agree with TRBD1. CDR3 length equals 15 residues. V gave up 6 bases and J gave up 5 bases; unmatched junction bases: 8. Germline V gives CDR1 MNHEY, CDR2 SVGAGI. CDR3 DNA: TGTGCCAGCAGGAGGACAGGGGGCTCGCAAACTGAAGCTTTCTTT. It codes for CASRRTGGSQTEAFF.

V gene TRBV7-9 combines with J gene TRBJ1-2; tentative D call: TRBD1 (6 bases). Germline assignment: CDR1 SEHNR and CDR2 FQNEAQ (reference sequence). The CDR3 extends over 14 amino acids. With 4 bases removed from V and 4 bases from J, the gap between germline ends came to 13 bases. In DNA, the CDR3 is TGTGCCAGCAGCTACTCAGGGGCCCCCTATGGCTACACCTTC. The encoded protein is CASSYSGAPYGYTF. Filled out from reference TRBV7-9 and TRBJ1-2, the complete variable domain reads DTGVSQNPRHKITKRGQNVTFRCDPISEHNRLYWYRQTLGQGPEFLTYFQNEAQLEKSRLLSDRFSAERPKGSFSTLEIQRTEQGDSAMYLCASSYSGAPYGYTFGSGTRLTVV.

This clone occurred a few times. Other DNA sequences in the sample encode the same CDR3. This chain links TRBV4-1 with TRBJ2-5; TRBD2 matches 15 bases. This CDR3 contains 19 residues. Trimming cost V 3 bases and J 3 bases; bases outside gene matches: 11. Germline CDR1 is MGHRA and CDR2 is YSYEKL. The CDR3 DNA reads TGCGCCAGCAGCCACCCAGGACTAGCGGGAGGGCCTGGGAAAGAGACCCAGTACTTC. Translated: CASSHPGLAGGPGKETQYF.